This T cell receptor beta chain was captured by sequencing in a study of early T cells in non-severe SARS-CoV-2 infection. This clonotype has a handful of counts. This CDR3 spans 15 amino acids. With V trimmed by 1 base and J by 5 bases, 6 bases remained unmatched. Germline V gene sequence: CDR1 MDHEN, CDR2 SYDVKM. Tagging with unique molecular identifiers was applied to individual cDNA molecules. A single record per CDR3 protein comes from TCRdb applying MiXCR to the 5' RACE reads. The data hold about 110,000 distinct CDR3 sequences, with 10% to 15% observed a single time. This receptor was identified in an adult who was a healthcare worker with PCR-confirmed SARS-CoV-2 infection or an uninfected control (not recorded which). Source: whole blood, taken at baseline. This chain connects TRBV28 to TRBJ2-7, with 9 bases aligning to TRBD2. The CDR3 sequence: CASSLLASGEDEQYF. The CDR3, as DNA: TGTGCCAGCAGTTTATTGGCTAGCGGGGAGGACGAGCAGTACTTC.